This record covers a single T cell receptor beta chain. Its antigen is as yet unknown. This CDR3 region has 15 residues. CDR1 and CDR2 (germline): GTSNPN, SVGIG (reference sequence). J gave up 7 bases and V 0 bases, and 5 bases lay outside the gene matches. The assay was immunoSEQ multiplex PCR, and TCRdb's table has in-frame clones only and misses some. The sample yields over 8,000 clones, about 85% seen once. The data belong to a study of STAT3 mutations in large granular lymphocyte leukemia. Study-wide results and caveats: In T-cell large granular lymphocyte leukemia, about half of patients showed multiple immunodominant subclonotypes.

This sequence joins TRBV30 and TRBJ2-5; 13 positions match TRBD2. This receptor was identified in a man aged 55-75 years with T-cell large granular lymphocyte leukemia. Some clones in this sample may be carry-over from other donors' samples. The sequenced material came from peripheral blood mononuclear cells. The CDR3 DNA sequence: TGTGCCTGGAGTGTCGGACTAGCGGGAGTGGGGACCCAGTACTTC. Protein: CAWSVGLAGVGTQYF. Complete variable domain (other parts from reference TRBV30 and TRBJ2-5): SQTIHQWPATLVQPVGSPLSLECTVEGTSNPNLYWYRQAAGRGLQLLFYSVGIGQISSEVPQNLSASRPQDRQFILSSKKLLLSDSGFYLCAWSVGLAGVGTQYFGPGTRLLVL.